The following is a T cell receptor (beta chain) sequence with its context. A much larger clone lies a single base off, so this may be a read error. Trimming cost V 4 bases and J 1 base; bases outside gene matches: 7. From germline, CDR1 is MNHNS and CDR2 SASEGT. The CDR3 is 17 amino acids. This entry is derived from a study of blood T cells in healthy people across ages. It was with a sample-barcoded 5' primer and a J-beta primer mix that a second PCR of about 7 to 12 cycles was run. TCRdb re-analysed the 5' RACE reads in MiXCR, keeping a single row per CDR3 protein. Here the sample spans roughly 1.6 million distinct CDR3 sequences, roughly 30% being singletons.

The J gene is TRBJ2-1, the V gene TRBV6-1, with 10 nucleotides matching TRBD1. This TCR came from a woman in her twenties or thirties in good health. What was sequenced was blood. CDR3 protein: CASSASGTGESYNEQFF. The CDR3 nucleotides are TGTGCCAGCAGTGCCTCCGGGACAGGGGAGTCCTACAATGAGCAGTTCTTC.